What follows describes a single T cell receptor (beta chain). Its antigen remains unidentified. Germline V gene lookup returns CDR1 MDHEN and CDR2 SYDVKM. Trimming removed 3 bases at V and 5 bases at J, with 14 bases between. This CDR3 has 15 residues. 13 Jbeta primers and 60 Vbeta primers were used for the PCR. The protocol was immunoSEQ multiplex PCR, while the TCRdb copy is restricted to in-frame clones and leaves out a portion. Here the sample spans 120,000 to 150,000 clones, more than 60% being singletons. The record originates from a study of cytomegalovirus exposure and HLA in healthy donors. Overall study findings and caveats: Excluded: some indistinguishable V segments such as TRBV6-2 and TRBV6-3.

Sequenced material: PBMCs. This rearrangement joins TRBV28 to TRBJ1-5, with D possibly TRBD1 on 5 matching bases. This TCR was recovered from a man in his forties or fifties in good health and CMV-seronegative. CDR3 in amino acids: CASSFKFRGYQPQHF. The CDR3 nucleotides read TGTGCCAGCAGTTTTAAGTTTAGGGGTTATCAGCCCCAGCATTTT.